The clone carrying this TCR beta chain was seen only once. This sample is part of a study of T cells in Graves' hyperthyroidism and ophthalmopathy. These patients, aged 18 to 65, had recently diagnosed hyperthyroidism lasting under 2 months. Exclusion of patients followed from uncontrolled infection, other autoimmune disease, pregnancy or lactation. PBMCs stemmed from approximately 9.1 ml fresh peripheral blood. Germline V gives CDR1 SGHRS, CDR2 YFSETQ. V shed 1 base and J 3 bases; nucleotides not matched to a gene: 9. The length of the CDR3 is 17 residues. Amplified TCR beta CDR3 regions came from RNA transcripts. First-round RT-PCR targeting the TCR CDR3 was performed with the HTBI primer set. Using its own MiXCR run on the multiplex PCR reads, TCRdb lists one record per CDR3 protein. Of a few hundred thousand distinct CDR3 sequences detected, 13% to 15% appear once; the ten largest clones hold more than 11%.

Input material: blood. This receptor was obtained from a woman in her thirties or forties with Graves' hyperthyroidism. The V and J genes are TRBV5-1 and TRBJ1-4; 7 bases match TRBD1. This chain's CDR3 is CASSLRGSGTANEKLFF. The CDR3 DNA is TGCGCCAGCAGCTTGAGGGGATCCGGGACAGCTAATGAAAAACTGTTTTTT.